The clone carrying this T cell receptor (beta chain) was counted many times. What it binds is not known. This specimen belongs to a study of Graves' ophthalmopathy and Graves' hyperthyroidism. Whole-study findings and limits: Stable hyperthyroidism and ophthalmopathy were told apart by a 13-signature model, which achieved approximately 87% sensitivity and around 80% specificity. Clonotypes were expanded in thyroid at above 0.001 frequency, and most also appeared in blood.

For repertoire sequencing, the TCR beta CDR3 regions were amplified from RNA transcripts. First-round RT-PCR with HTBI primers preceded a second-round multiplex PCR. From the multiplex PCR reads, TCRdb called clonotypes with MiXCR, one entry per CDR3 protein. The data contain about 340,000 distinct CDR3 sequences, under 20% of them seen just once; the ten biggest clones take up 10% to 15%. What was sequenced was peripheral blood. This clonotype was sampled from an adult man with Graves' ophthalmopathy.

CDR3 nucleotides: TGTGCCAGCAGCCCTGTTGGGACCGCCTACGAGCAGTACTTC. This translates into CASSPVGTAYEQYF. The chain uses TRBV7-8 and TRBJ2-7, with D perhaps matching TRBD1 or TRBD2 (5 bases each). V was clipped by 5 bases and J by 2 bases, with 13 bases between them. The CDR3 covers 14 residues. CDR1 and CDR2 (germline): SGHVS, FQNEAQ.